This entry features one TCR beta chain sequence. Its specific antigen is unknown. No quality values exist for individual bases; no much larger clone is one base distant. The data originate from a study of T cell responses to AZD1222 COVID-19 vaccine (dated by TCRdb to the early 2020s). For the wider study: Because spike-specific TCR depth and breadth did not differ between the two schedules, AZD1222 recipients who got a second dose at roughly 4 weeks were pooled with those who got a second dose at roughly 12 weeks. A total of about 230 trial participants underwent TCR sequencing, of whom about 210 received two doses of AZD1222 and some 25 received two doses of the MenACWY control vaccine. Trial participants were enrolled by age into 18-55, 56-69 and 70-plus year subgroups, with roughly 160, 29 and 62 TCR-sequenced participants respectively. The study at large found these results: The whole spike protein was spanned by vaccine-associated CD4 TCRs, and dominant responses were seen in regions 160-218 and 743-854. Because no samples from the day 14 peak response were available, repertoires could be characterized only after the peak T cell response. Nearly half of unique spike-specific TCRs reportedly recognized epitopes outside regions mutated in the B.1.351 and B.1.1.7 variants. Most participants were white British and females outnumbered males, and the authors suggested that clonal diversity may have been underestimated. Conclusions about previously exposed vaccinees were limited because only six AZD1222 recipients were SARS-CoV-2 seropositive at baseline. The 56-69-year group was small, and its depth increase did not reach significance, likely because of low power. After two AZD1222 doses, spike-specific TCR breadth and depth were significantly higher than at day 0 and than in MenACWY recipients.

The meaning of the sample's time point label: baseline before first vaccination. Vaccinee samples came from UK trials COV001 and COV002, including a single-blind randomized controlled phase 2/3 trial of AZD1222 (ChAdOx1 nCoV-19) in healthy adults. For TCRbeta chain sequencing, PBMC samples from trial participants were taken at day 0 and at day 28 after the second dose. The CDR3 regions of human TCRbeta chains were analyzed by immunosequencing. Under the source paper's analysis protocol: TCRs in the repertoires were compared against a reference library of SARS-CoV-2-specific TCRs that had been generated with the MIRA antigen-specificity platform. Breadth was defined as the fraction of unique TCRs that were SARS-CoV-2-associated, and depth was defined as the fraction of total T cells that were SARS-CoV-2-associated. Using the MIRA data, each spike-specific TCR was assigned both to the spike region to which the TCR was reactive and to a CD4 or CD8 class. Log10-transformed breadth and depth values were compared by one-way ANOVA with Sidak's multiple comparisons tests. The source is immuneACCESS, and TCRdb retained only in-frame sequences with V and J called. Part of the clones is not carried over; for the studies checked, unresolved V genes explain less than half of this, and the remainder is unexplained. The DNA was the basis for D and trimming; V, J and clone size are from that table. This sample lists just over 150,000 clones; approximately 90% were detected once. In total, the top ten clones hold 1.5% to 2% of the sample.

According to the germline V gene, CDR1 reads SGHNT and CDR2 reads YENEEA. A distance of 12 bases separates the germline ends of V and J, which lose 5 bases and 11 bases respectively. The CDR3 holds 12 amino acids from the cysteine to the phenylalanine. Just CDR3 DNA is preserved here, 36 bases in frame from base 1. Specimen: peripheral blood, collected on day 0 of AZD1222 vaccination. The clonotype originates from an adult in good health. The chain employs TRBV11-3 and TRBJ1-4, with the D segment identity uncertain. Here the CDR3 is given as CASSPDGDKLFF. The base sequence is TGTGCCAGCAGCCCCGACGGGGATAAACTGTTTTTT. The full variable domain, completed from the reference TRBV11-3 and TRBJ1-4 proteins outside the CDR3, reads EAGVVQSPRYKIIEKKQPVAFWCNPISGHNTLYWYLQNLGQGPELLIRYENEEAVDDSQLPKDRFSAERLKGVDSTLKIQPAELGDSAVYLCASSPDGDKLFFGSGTQLSVL.